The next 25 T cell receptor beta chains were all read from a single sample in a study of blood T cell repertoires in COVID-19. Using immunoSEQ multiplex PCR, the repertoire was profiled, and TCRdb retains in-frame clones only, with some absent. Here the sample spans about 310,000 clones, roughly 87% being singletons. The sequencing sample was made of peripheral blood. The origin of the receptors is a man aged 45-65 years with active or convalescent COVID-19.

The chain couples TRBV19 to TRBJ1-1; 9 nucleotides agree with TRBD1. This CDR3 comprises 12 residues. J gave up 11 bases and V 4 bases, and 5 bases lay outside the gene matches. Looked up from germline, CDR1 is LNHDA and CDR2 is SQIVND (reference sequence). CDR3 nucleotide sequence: TGTGCCAGTAGTACAGGGGACAGGGTTGCTTTCTTT. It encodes CASSTGDRVAFF.

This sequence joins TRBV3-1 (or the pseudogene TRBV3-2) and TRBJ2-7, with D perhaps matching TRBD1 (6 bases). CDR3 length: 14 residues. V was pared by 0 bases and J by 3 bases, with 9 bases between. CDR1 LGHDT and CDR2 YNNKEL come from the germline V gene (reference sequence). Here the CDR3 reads CASSQEQGSYEQYF. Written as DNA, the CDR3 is TGTGCCAGCAGCCAAGAACAGGGTAGCTACGAGCAGTACTTC.

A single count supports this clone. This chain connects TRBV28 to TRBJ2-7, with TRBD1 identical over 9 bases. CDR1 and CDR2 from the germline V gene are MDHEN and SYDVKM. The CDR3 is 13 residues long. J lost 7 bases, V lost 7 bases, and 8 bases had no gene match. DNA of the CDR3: TGTGCCAGCAACCCCGGGACAGGGCGGGAGCAGTACTTC. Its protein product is CASNPGTGREQYF.

Here the CDR3 DNA reads TGCGCCAGCAGCGAGGCAGGGCAGGGGGAAAAACTGTTTTTT. It encodes CASSEAGQGEKLFF. The chain has TRBV5-1 and TRBJ1-4, with a weak D call TRBD1 (6 bases). The CDR3 covers 14 residues. Trimming shortened V by 4 bases and J by 8 bases, and 15 bases separated the two germline ends. CDR1 is SGHRS, CDR2 YFSETQ, per germline.

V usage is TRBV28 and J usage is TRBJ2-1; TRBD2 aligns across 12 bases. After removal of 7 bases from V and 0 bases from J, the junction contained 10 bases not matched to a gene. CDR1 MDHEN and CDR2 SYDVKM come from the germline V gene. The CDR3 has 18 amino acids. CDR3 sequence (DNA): TGTGCCAGCATAGGGACTAGCGGGCGTGCAAGCTCCTACAATGAGCAGTTCTTC. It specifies CASIGTSGRASSYNEQFF.

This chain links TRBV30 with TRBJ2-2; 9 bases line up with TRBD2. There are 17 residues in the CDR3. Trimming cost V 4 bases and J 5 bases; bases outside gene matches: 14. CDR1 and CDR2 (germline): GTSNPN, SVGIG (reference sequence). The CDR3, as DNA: TGTGCCTGGATCTACTCAGGAGCGGGAGGTGAAACCGGGGAGCTGTTTTTT. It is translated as CAWIYSGAGGETGELFF. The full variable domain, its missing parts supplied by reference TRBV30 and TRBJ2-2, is SQTIHQWPATLVQPVGSPLSLECTVEGTSNPNLYWYRQAAGRGLQLLFYSVGIGQISSEVPQNLSASRPQDRQFILSSKKLLLSDSGFYLCAWIYSGAGGETGELFFGEGSRLTVL.

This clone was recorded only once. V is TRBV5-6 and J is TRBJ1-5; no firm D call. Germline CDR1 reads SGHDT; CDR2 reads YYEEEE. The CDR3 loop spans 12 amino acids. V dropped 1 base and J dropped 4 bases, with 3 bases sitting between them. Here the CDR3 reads CASSLPNQPQHF. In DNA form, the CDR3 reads TGTGCCAGCAGCTTGCCAAATCAGCCCCAGCATTTT.

DNA for the CDR3: TGTGCCAGCAGCAAGGACAGGCCAACCTACGAGCAGTACTTC. Protein: CASSKDRPTYEQYF. The rearrangement uses TRBV11-2 and TRBJ2-7; 7 nucleotides align to TRBD1. Per germline, CDR1 SGHAT and CDR2 FQNNGV. The CDR3 consists of 14 residues. V lost 5 bases to trimming and J lost 2 bases; unmatched junction nucleotides: 6.

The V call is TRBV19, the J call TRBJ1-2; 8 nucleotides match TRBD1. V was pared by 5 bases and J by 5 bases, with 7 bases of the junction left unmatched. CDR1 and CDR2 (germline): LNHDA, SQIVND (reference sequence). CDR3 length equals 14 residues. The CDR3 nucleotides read TGTGCCAGTAGTCCCGGGACAGGCCTTTATGGCTACACCTTC. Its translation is CASSPGTGLYGYTF.

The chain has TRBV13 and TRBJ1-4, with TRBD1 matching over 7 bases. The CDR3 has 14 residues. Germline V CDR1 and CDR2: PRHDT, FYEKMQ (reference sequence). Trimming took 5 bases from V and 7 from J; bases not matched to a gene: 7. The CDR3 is CASSQTGVSEKLFF. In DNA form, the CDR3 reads TGTGCCAGCAGCCAAACAGGGGTATCTGAAAAACTGTTTTTT.

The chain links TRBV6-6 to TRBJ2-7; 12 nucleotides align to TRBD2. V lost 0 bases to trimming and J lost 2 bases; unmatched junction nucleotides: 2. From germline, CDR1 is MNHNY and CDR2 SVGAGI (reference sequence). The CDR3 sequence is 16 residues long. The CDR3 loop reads CASSYSRLAGAYEQYF. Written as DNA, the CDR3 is TGTGCCAGCAGTTACTCCCGACTAGCGGGGGCCTACGAGCAGTACTTC.

DNA of the CDR3: TGTGCCAGCAGTTTACAGGGGGTGCAGCAGCCCCAGCATTTT. This gives the protein CASSLQGVQQPQHF. This chain links TRBV6-6 with TRBJ1-5; 8 bases are a match to TRBD1. The CDR3 extends over 14 amino acids. Germline loops: CDR1 MNHNY, CDR2 SVGAGI (reference sequence). After removal of 4 bases from V and 7 bases from J, the junction contained 6 bases not matched to a gene.

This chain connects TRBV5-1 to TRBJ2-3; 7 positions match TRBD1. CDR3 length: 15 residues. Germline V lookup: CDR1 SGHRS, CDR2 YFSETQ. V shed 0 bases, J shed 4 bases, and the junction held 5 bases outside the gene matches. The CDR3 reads CASSLGRGQADTQYF. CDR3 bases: TGCGCCAGCAGCTTGGGAAGGGGGCAGGCAGATACGCAGTATTTT. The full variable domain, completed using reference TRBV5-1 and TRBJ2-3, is KAGVTQTPRYLIKTRGQQVTLSCSPISGHRSVSWYQQTPGQGLQFLFEYFSETQRNKGNFPGRFSGRQFSNSRSEMNVSTLELGDSALYLCASSLGRGQADTQYFGPGTRLTVL.

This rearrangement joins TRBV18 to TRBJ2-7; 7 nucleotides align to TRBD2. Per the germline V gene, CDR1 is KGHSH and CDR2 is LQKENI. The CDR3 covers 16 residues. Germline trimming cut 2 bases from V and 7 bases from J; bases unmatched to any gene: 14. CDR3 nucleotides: TGTGCCAGCTCACCAAGAGGCCCGGGCCCCGGGGGGGAGCAGTACTTC. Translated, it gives CASSPRGPGPGGEQYF.

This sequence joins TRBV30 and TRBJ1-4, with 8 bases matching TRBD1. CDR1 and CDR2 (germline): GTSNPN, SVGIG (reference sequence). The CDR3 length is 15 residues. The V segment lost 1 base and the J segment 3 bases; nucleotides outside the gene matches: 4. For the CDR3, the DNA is TGTGCCTGGAGTGGTCAGGGGGCAGCTAATGAAAAACTGTTTTTT. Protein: CAWSGQGAANEKLFF.

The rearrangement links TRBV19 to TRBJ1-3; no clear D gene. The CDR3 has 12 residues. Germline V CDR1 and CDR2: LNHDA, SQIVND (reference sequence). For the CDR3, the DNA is TGTGGCTCGGCCCTGGAGGGAAACACCATATATTTT. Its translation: CGSALEGNTIYF.

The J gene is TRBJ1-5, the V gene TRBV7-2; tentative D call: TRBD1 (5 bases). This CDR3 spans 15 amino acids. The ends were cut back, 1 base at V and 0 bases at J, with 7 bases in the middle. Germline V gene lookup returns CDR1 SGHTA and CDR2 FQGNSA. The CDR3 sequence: CASSLGQYSNQPQHF. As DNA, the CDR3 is TGTGCCAGCAGCTTAGGACAGTATAGCAATCAGCCCCAGCATTTT.

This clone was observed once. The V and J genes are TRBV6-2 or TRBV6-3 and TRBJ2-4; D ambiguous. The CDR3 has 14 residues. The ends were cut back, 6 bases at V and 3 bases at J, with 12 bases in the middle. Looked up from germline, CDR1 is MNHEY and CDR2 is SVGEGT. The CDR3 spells CASSPTSLKNIQYF. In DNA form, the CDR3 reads TGTGCCAGCAGCCCCACTTCTCTCAAAAACATTCAGTACTTC.

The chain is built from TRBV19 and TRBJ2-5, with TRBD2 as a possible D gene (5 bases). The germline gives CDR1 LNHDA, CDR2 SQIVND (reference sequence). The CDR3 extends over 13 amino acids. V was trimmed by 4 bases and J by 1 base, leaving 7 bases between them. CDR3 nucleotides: TGTGCCAGTAGTAACGGGGTCCAAGAGACCCAGTACTTC. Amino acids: CASSNGVQETQYF. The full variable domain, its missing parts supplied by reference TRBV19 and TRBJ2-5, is DGGITQSPKYLFRKEGQNVTLSCEQNLNHDAMYWYRQDPGQGLRLIYYSQIVNDFQKGDIAEGYSVSREKKESFPLTVTSAQKNPTAFYLCASSNGVQETQYFGPGTRLLVL.

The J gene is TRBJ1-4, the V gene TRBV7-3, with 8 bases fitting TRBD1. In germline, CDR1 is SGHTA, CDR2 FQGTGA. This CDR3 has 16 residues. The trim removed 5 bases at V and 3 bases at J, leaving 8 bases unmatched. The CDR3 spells CASSPRATGANEKLFF. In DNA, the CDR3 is TGTGCCAGCAGCCCCCGGGCGACAGGGGCTAATGAAAAACTGTTTTTT.

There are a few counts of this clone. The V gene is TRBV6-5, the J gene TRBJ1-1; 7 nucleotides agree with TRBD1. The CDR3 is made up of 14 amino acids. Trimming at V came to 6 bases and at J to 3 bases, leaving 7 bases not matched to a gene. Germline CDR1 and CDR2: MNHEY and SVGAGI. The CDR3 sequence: CASRTGLGYTEAFF. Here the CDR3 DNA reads TGTGCCAGCAGGACAGGGTTGGGGTACACTGAAGCTTTCTTT.

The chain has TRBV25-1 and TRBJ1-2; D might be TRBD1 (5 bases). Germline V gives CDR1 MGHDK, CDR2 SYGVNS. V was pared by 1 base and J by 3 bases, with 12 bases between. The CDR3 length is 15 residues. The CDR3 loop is CASSESGGEYYGYTF. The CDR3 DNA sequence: TGTGCCAGCAGTGAATCGGGGGGGGAGTACTATGGCTACACCTTC.

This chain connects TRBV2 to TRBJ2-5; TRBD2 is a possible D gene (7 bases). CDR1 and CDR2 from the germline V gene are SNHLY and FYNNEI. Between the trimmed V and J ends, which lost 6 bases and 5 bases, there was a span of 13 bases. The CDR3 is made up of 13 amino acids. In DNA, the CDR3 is TGTGCCAGCAGCCTAGGGAGGGGGGAGACCCAGTACTTC. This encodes CASSLGRGETQYF. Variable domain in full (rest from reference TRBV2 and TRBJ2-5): EPEVTQTPSHQVTQMGQEVILRCVPISNHLYFYWYRQILGQKVEFLVSFYNNEISEKSEIFDDQFSVERPDGSNFTLKIRSTKLEDSAMYFCASSLGRGETQYFGPGTRLLVL.

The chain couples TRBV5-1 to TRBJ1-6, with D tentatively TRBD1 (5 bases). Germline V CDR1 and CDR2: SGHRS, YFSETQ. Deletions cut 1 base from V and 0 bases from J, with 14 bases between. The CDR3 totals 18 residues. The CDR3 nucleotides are TGCGCCAGCAGCTTGCTCAGGGTGCTACCCTCCTATAATTCACCCCTCCACTTT. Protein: CASSLLRVLPSYNSPLHF.

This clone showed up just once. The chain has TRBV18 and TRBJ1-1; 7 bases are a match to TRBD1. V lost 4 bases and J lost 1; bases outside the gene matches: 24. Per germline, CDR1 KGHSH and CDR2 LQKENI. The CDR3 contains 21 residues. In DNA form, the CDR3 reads TGTGCCAGCTCACGCACGCCGACAGGGAGGAACGAGTATCCGGGGAACACTGAAGCTTTCTTT. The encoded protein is CASSRTPTGRNEYPGNTEAFF.